This paragraph covers one TCR beta chain sequence. What it binds is unknown. The sample is drawn from a study of identical twins. Overall study findings and caveats: Twins' excess sharing was less marked for out-of-frame beta sequences.

Carrying unique molecular identifiers, the cDNA also gained a universal primer site through template switching. One entry per CDR3 protein results from TCRdb running MiXCR on the 5' RACE reads. The repertoire holds 500,000 to 550,000 distinct CDR3 sequences, with 20% to 25% as singletons. Per germline, CDR1 SEHNR and CDR2 FQNEAQ (reference sequence). Germline trimming cut 5 bases from V and 1 base from J; bases unmatched to any gene: 8. CDR3 length equals 15 residues. These data are also associated with another study on yellow fever vaccine responses in identical twins.

The origin of this receptor is a woman aged 18-29 years in good health. The chain has TRBV7-9 and TRBJ2-7; TRBD1 aligns across 7 bases. The specimen sequenced was CD4+ T cells sorted from blood. The CDR3: CASSRPGQRSYEQYF. The DNA for the CDR3 is TGTGCCAGCAGCAGACCGGGACAGAGATCCTACGAGCAGTACTTC.